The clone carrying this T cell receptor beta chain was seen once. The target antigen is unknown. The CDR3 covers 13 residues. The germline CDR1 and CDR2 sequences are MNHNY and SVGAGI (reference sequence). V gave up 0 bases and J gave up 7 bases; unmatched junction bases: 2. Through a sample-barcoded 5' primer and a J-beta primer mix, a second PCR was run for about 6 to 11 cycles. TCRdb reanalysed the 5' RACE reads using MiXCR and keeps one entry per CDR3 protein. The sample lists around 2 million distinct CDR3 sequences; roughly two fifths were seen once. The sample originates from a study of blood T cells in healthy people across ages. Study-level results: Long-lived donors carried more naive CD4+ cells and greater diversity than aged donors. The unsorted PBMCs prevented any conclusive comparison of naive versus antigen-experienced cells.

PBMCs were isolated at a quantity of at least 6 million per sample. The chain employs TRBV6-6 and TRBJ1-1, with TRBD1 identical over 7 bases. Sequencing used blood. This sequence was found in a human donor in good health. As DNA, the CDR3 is TGTGCCAGCAGTTACTCCGGGACAGTTGAAGCTTTCTTT. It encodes CASSYSGTVEAFF.